This TCR beta chain derives from a study of blood T cell repertoires in COVID-19. Assay: immunoSEQ multiplex PCR; the TCRdb copy retains only in-frame clones and omits some. The sample yields approximately 210,000 clones, approximately 81% seen once. The CDR3 has 14 residues. Germline values: CDR1 SQVTM, CDR2 ANQGSEA. The V end was cut by 6 bases, the J end by 0 bases, with 15 bases between. This chain links TRBV29-1 with TRBJ2-7, with D perhaps TRBD1 (6 bases). Material: PBMCs or T cells enriched from blood (not recorded which). This TCR was sampled from a woman aged 45 to 65 with acute COVID-19. CDR3 region: CSVASTGISYEQYF. CDR3 in DNA: TGCAGCGTCGCCTCGACAGGAATCTCCTACGAGCAGTACTTC.